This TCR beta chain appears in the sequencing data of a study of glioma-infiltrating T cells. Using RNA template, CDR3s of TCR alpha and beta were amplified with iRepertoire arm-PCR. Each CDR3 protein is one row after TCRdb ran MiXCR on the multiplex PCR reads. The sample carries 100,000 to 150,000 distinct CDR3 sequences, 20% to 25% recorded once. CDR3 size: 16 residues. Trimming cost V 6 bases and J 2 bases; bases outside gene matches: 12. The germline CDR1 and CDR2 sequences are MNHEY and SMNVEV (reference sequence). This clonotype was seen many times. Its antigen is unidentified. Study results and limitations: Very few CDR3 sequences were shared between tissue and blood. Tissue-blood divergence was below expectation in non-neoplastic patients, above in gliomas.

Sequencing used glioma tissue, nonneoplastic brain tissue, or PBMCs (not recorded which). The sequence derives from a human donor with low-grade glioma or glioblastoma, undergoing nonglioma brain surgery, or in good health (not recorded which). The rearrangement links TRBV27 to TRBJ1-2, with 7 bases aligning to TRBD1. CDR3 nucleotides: TGTGCCAGCAGCCGGGGACAGCCCCAGGGAAACTATGGCTACACCTTC. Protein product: CASSRGQPQGNYGYTF.